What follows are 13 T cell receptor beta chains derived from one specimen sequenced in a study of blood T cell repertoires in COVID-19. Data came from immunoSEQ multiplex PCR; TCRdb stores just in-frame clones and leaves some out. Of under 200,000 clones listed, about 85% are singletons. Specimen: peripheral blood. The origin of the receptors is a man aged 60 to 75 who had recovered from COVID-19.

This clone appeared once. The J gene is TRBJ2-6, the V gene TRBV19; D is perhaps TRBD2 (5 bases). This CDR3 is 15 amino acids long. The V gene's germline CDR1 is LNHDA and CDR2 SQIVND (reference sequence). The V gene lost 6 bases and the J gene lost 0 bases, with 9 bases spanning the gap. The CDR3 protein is CASRREDSGANVLTF. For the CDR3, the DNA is TGTGCCAGTAGGAGGGAAGACTCTGGGGCCAACGTCCTGACTTTC. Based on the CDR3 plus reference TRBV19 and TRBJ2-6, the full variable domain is DGGITQSPKYLFRKEGQNVTLSCEQNLNHDAMYWYRQDPGQGLRLIYYSQIVNDFQKGDIAEGYSVSREKKESFPLTVTSAQKNPTAFYLCASRREDSGANVLTFGAGSRLTVL.

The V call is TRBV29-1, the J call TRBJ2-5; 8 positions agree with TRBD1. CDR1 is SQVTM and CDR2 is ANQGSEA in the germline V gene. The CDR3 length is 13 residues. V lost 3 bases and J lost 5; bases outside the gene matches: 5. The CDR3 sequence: CSVEWTGRETQYF. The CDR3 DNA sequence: TGCAGCGTTGAGTGGACAGGGAGGGAGACCCAGTACTTC.

CDR3 in amino acids: CASSPTRTGEQYF. The DNA for the CDR3 is TGTGCCAGCTCACCAACCAGGACAGGCGAGCAGTACTTC. V and J are TRBV18 and TRBJ2-7, with TRBD1 matching 7 bases. The CDR3 length is 13 residues. J gave up 6 bases and V 2 bases, and 4 bases lay outside the gene matches. The germline CDR1 and CDR2 sequences are KGHSH and LQKENI. Variable domain in full (rest from reference TRBV18 and TRBJ2-7): NAGVMQNPRHLVRRRGQEARLRCSPMKGHSHVYWYRQLPEEGLKFMVYLQKENIIDESGMPKERFSAEFPKEGPSILRIQQVVRGDSAAYFCASSPTRTGEQYFGPGTRLTVT.

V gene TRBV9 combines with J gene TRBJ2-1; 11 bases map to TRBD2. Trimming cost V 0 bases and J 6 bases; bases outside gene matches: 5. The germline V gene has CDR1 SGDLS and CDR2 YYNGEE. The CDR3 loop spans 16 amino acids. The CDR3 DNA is TGTGCCAGCAGCGTAGCTTTCGGGACTAGCGGCAATGAGCAGTTCTTC. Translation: CASSVAFGTSGNEQFF.

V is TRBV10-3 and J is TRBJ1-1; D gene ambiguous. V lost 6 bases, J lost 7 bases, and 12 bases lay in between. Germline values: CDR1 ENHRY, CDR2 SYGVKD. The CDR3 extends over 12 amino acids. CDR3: CAIRSLDDEAFF. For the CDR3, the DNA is TGTGCCATCAGGAGTCTAGACGATGAAGCTTTCTTT.

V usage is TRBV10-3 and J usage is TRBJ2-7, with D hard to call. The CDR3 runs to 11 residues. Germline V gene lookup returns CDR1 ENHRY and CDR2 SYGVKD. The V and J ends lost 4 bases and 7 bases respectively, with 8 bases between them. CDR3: CAISGPGEQYF. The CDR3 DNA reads TGTGCCATCAGTGGACCAGGAGAGCAGTACTTC.

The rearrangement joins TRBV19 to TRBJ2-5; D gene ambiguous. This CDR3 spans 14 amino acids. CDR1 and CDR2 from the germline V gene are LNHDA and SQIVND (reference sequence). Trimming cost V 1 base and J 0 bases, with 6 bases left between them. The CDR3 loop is CASSIGRYQETQYF. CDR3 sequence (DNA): TGTGCCAGTAGTATAGGTCGGTACCAAGAGACCCAGTACTTC. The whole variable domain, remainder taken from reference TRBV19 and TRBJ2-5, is DGGITQSPKYLFRKEGQNVTLSCEQNLNHDAMYWYRQDPGQGLRLIYYSQIVNDFQKGDIAEGYSVSREKKESFPLTVTSAQKNPTAFYLCASSIGRYQETQYFGPGTRLLVL.

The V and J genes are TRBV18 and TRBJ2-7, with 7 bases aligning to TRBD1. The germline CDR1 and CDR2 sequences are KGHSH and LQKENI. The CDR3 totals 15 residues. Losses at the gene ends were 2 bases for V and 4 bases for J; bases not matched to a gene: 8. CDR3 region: CASSPGTERRYEQYF. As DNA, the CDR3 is TGTGCCAGCTCACCAGGGACAGAGAGGAGATACGAGCAGTACTTC.

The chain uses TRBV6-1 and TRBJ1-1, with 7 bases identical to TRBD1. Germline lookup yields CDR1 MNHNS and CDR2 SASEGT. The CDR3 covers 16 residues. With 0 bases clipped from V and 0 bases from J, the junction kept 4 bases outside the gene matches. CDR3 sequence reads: CASSEAGGQLNTEAFF. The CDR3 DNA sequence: TGTGCCAGCAGTGAAGCGGGGGGACAGTTGAACACTGAAGCTTTCTTT.

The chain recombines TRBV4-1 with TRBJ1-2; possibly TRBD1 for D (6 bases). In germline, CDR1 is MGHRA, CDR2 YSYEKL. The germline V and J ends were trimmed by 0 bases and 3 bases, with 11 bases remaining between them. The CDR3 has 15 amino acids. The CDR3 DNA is TGCGCCAGCAGCCAAGATCAGGGGCCCTACTATGGCTACACCTTC. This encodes CASSQDQGPYYGYTF.

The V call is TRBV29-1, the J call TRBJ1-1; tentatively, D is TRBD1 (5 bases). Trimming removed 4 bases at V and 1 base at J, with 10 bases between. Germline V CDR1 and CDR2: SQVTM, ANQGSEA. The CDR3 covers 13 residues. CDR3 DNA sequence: TGCAGCGTTGCCCTCGGGGGGAACACTGAAGCTTTCTTT. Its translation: CSVALGGNTEAFF.

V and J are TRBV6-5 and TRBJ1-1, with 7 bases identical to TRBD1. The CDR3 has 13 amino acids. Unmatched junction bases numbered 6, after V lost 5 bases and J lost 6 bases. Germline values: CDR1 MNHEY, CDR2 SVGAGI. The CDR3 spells CASSRQGFPEAFF. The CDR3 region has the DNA TGTGCCAGCAGTCGACAGGGTTTCCCTGAAGCTTTCTTT.

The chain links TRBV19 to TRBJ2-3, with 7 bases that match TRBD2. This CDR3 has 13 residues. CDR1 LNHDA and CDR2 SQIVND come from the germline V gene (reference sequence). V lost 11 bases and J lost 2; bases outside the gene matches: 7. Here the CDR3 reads CAGGEGSTDTQYF. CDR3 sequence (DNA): TGTGCCGGGGGGGAGGGGTCCACAGATACGCAGTATTTT. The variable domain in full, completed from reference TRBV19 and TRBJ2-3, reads DGGITQSPKYLFRKEGQNVTLSCEQNLNHDAMYWYRQDPGQGLRLIYYSQIVNDFQKGDIAEGYSVSREKKESFPLTVTSAQKNPTAFYLCAGGEGSTDTQYFGPGTRLTVL.